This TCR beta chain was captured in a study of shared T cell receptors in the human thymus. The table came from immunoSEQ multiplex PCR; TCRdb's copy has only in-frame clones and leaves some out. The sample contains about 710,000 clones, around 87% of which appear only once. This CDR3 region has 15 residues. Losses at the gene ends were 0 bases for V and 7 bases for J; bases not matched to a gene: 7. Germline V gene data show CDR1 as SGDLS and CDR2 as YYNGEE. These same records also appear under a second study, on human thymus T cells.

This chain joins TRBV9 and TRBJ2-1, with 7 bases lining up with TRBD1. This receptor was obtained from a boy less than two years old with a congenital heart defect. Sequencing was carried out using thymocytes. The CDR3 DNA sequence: TGTGCCAGCAGCGTAGGGGCCGGGACAGTAAATGAGCAGTTCTTC. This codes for CASSVGAGTVNEQFF. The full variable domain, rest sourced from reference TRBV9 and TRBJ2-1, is DSGVTQTPKHLITATGQRVTLRCSPRSGDLSVYWYQQSLDQGLQFLIQYYNGEERAKGNILERFSAQQFPDLHSELNLSSLELGDSALYFCASSVGAGTVNEQFFGPGTRLTVL.